Listed here are 13 T cell receptor beta chains from one sample, sequenced in a study of blood T cell repertoires in COVID-19. Sequenced by immunoSEQ multiplex PCR; TCRdb stores in-frame clones only, minus some. The sample lists roughly 170,000 clones, 80% to 90% occurring once. The specimen was peripheral blood. Every receptor here comes from a woman younger than 35 who had recovered from COVID-19.

The genes are TRBV6-4 and TRBJ2-2; weak D call: TRBD1 (5 bases). V was shortened by 2 bases and J by 6 bases, with 13 bases between the two germline ends. This CDR3 is built from 15 residues. The germline gives CDR1 MRHNA, CDR2 SNTAGT. The CDR3 loop is CASSDGKAGPGELFF. CDR3 sequence (DNA): TGTGCCAGCAGTGACGGAAAGGCAGGGCCCGGGGAGCTGTTTTTT.

Written as DNA, the CDR3 is TGTGCCAGCAGCTTAGGGGGACAGGGAAGGACCGGGGAGCTGTTTTTT. Translating it yields CASSLGGQGRTGELFF. This rearrangement joins TRBV7-3 to TRBJ2-2, with 9 positions matching TRBD1. The trim removed 2 bases at V and 5 bases at J, leaving 6 bases unmatched. The CDR3 has 16 residues. CDR1 and CDR2 from the germline V gene are SGHTA and FQGTGA.

This chain links TRBV20-1 with TRBJ1-4; D ambiguous. Trimming removed 3 bases at V and 0 bases at J, with 8 bases between. The germline gives CDR1 DFQATT, CDR2 SNEGSKA (reference sequence). The CDR3 spans 14 residues. The CDR3 here is CSASSQPTNEKLFF. The CDR3 DNA sequence: TGCAGTGCTAGTTCACAGCCAACTAATGAAAAACTGTTTTTT.

The gene calls are TRBV13 and TRBJ2-2; no reliable D call. CDR1 is PRHDT, CDR2 FYEKMQ, per germline (reference sequence). The CDR3 has 12 amino acids. V was shortened by 5 bases and J by 7 bases, with 8 bases between the two germline ends. CDR3 nucleotide sequence: TGTGCCAGCAGCGGAGAGGTCGGGGAGCTGTTTTTT. It encodes CASSGEVGELFF.

The chain couples TRBV9 to TRBJ1-2; weak D call: TRBD1 (6 bases). Trimming pared 1 base from V and 3 bases from J, leaving 10 bases between. The germline CDR1 and CDR2 sequences are SGDLS and YYNGEE. The CDR3 extends over 14 amino acids. As DNA, the CDR3 is TGTGCCAGCAGCGTATCAGGGGCAGACTATGGCTACACCTTC. This codes for CASSVSGADYGYTF.

The rearrangement links TRBV6-5 to TRBJ2-5; 10 nucleotides align to TRBD2. V lost 6 bases, J lost 2 bases, and 6 bases stayed unmatched. This CDR3 region has 15 residues. In germline, CDR1 is MNHEY, CDR2 SVGAGI. The CDR3 nucleotides are TGTGCCAGCAGGCTGATACTAGCGGGGCAAGAGACCCAGTACTTC. It encodes CASRLILAGQETQYF.

This clone was counted only a few times. This rearrangement joins TRBV3-1 (or the pseudogene TRBV3-2) to TRBJ1-4; D is ambiguous. CDR1 is LGHDT and CDR2 is YNNKEL in the germline V gene (reference sequence). The CDR3 contains 15 residues. With 4 bases removed from V and 8 bases from J, the gap between germline ends came to 17 bases. CDR3 coding DNA: TGTGCCAGCAGCCCTGGGCAGGTTTTTGGAGAAAAACTGTTTTTT. It encodes CASSPGQVFGEKLFF.

The chain has TRBV10-3 and TRBJ2-5; TRBD2 matches at 14 bases. J lost 2 bases, V lost 4 bases, and 3 bases had no gene match. This CDR3 is 16 amino acids long. Germline assignment: CDR1 ENHRY and CDR2 SYGVKD. The CDR3 region is CAISGGLAGGQETQYF. CDR3 nucleotide sequence: TGTGCCATCAGTGGAGGACTAGCGGGAGGACAAGAGACCCAGTACTTC.

V gene TRBV7-2 combines with J gene TRBJ2-7, with 12 bases identical to TRBD1. CDR3 size: 16 residues. Trimming cost V 6 bases and J 5 bases; bases outside gene matches: 11. Germline V gene data show CDR1 as SGHTA and CDR2 as FQGNSA. CDR3 DNA sequence: TGTGCCAGCAGGCACCCGGGACAGGGGGCGCGCAACGAGCAGTACTTC. Translation: CASRHPGQGARNEQYF.

To note about this clone: The germline gene is not matched at one end of the junction; a read error may be the cause. This chain joins TRBV11-1 and TRBJ1-1; no clear D gene. Germline CDR1 is SGHAT and CDR2 is FQDESV (reference sequence). The CDR3 is 14 residues long. DNA of the CDR3: TGTGCCAGCAGCTTAGGCGTCTTGAAGACTGAAGCTTTCTTT. Its translation: CASSLGVLKTEAFF. Full variable domain (missing parts from reference TRBV11-1 and TRBJ1-1): EAEVAQSPRYKITEKSQAVAFWCDPISGHATLYWYRQILGQGPELLVQFQDESVVDDSQLPKDRFSAERLKGVDSTLKIQPAELGDSAMYLCASSLGVLKTEAFFGQGTRLTVV.

V gene TRBV7-2 combines with J gene TRBJ2-1; 9 bases map to TRBD1. Germline CDR1 SGHTA, CDR2 FQGNSA. V was clipped by 5 bases and J by 4 bases; unmatched bases: 9. The CDR3 loop spans 16 amino acids. DNA of the CDR3: TGTGCCAGCAGCCCCTTCAGCGGACAGGGGTACAATGAGCAGTTCTTC. The encoded protein is CASSPFSGQGYNEQFF. The complete variable domain, with remaining parts taken from reference TRBV7-2 and TRBJ2-1, reads GAGVSQSPSNKVTEKGKDVELRCDPISGHTALYWYRQSLGQGLEFLIYFQGNSAPDKSGLPSDRFSAERTGGSVSTLTIQRTQQEDSAVYLCASSPFSGQGYNEQFFGPGTRLTVL.

A single count supports this clone. The chain joins TRBV7-2 to TRBJ2-1; 14 positions agree with TRBD2. After removal of 5 bases from V and 9 bases from J, the junction contained 9 bases not matched to a gene. The CDR3 is 16 amino acids. CDR1 SGHTA and CDR2 FQGNSA come from the germline V gene. Here the CDR3 reads CASSSGLAGGRREQFF. The CDR3 nucleotides are TGTGCCAGCAGCAGTGGACTAGCGGGAGGAAGGCGTGAGCAGTTCTTC.

This chain links TRBV9 with TRBJ2-2; TRBD2 agrees at 9 bases. Germline V gene sequence: CDR1 SGDLS, CDR2 YYNGEE. The junction had 3 bases not matched to a gene; V was cut back by 0 bases and J by 3 bases. The length of the CDR3 is 16 residues. CDR3 bases: TGTGCCAGCAGCGTAGACGGCGGGGGGGACACCGGGGAGCTGTTTTTT. This translates into CASSVDGGGDTGELFF.